The clone carrying this T cell receptor (beta chain) appeared once. Its antigen is unknown. V gave up 7 bases and J gave up 4 bases; unmatched junction bases: 8. This CDR3 has 15 amino acids. Germline-derived CDR1 and CDR2 are LNHDA and SQIVND (reference sequence). This specimen belongs to a study of OX40 agonist ivuxolimab in advanced cancers. Overall study context: Participants averaged around 60 years of age (range roughly 23 to 90) and were 75% to 90% male.

TCRdb's copy holds only in-frame clones and misses some; the assay was immunoSEQ multiplex PCR. The sample lists about 77,000 clones; approximately 83% were seen once. Overall study findings and caveats: In the 0.1 to 3.0 mg/kg range, CD4+ and CD8+ blood T cells had expanded clonally by week 6. Expanded clones tended on average to be more numerous among CD8+ T cells than CD4+. The antigen specificity of the peripheral T cells (those that were expanded) was not determined.

This rearrangement joins TRBV19 to TRBJ2-7, with 12 positions matching TRBD2. The sequencing here drew on CD4+ or CD8+ T cells sorted from blood, taken in a trial of the OX40 agonist ivuxolimab. This sequence was found in an adult with an advanced solid tumor such as melanoma, head and neck, liver or kidney cancer. The CDR3 loop is CASNGATSGRYEQYF. The CDR3 DNA sequence: TGTGCCAGTAACGGGGCGACTAGCGGGAGATACGAGCAGTACTTC.